The 26 T cell receptor beta chains below all came from one sample that was sequenced in a study of neurological immune-mediated disorders. Time point indicated: longitudinal time-point 1 (baseline). In TCRdb, the 5' RACE reads were re-called with MiXCR into one record per CDR3 protein. The sample includes tens of thousands of distinct CDR3 sequences, approximately 11% seen only once; the top ten take approximately 7%. Material for sequencing was PBMCs. Source of these receptors: a male donor with HTLV-1-associated myelopathy (HAM/TSP).

This clonotype appeared many times. The genes are TRBV10-1 and TRBJ2-1; 10 bases align to TRBD1. Trimming took 8 bases from V and 7 from J; bases not matched to a gene: 8. The germline gives CDR1 WNHNN, CDR2 SYGVQD (reference sequence). CDR3 length: 14 amino acids. The CDR3 spells CASQGTGDLNEQFF. CDR3 DNA sequence: TGCGCCAGCCAAGGGACAGGGGACCTGAATGAGCAGTTCTTC.

At least ten counts were recorded for this clonotype. The chain carries TRBV6-2 or TRBV6-3 and TRBJ2-4; no firm D call. The CDR3 is made up of 14 amino acids. V dropped 0 bases and J dropped 1 base, with 4 bases sitting between them. Looked up from germline, CDR1 is MNHEY and CDR2 is SVGEGT. The CDR3 here is CASSYSGAKNIQYF. The CDR3 DNA follows: TGTGCCAGCAGTTACTCTGGGGCCAAAAACATTCAGTACTTC.

This clonotype has ten or more counts. This sequence joins TRBV6-1 and TRBJ2-7; 9 bases line up with TRBD1. CDR3 length equals 12 residues. The trim removed 7 bases at V and 4 bases at J, leaving 2 bases unmatched. Germline V CDR1 and CDR2: MNHNS, SASEGT. The CDR3 loop reads CASTGQGYEQYF. As DNA, the CDR3 is TGTGCCAGCACCGGACAGGGGTACGAGCAGTACTTC.

This clonotype was seen many times. This chain joins TRBV6-5 and TRBJ2-5; 11 nucleotides align to TRBD2. Trimming at V came to 3 bases and at J to 5 bases, leaving 8 bases not matched to a gene. Per germline, CDR1 MNHEY and CDR2 SVGAGI. This CDR3 is built from 16 residues. The CDR3, as DNA: TGTGCCAGCAGTTATGGTAGCGGGGGGGCGTTGGAGACCCAGTACTTC. Translated: CASSYGSGGALETQYF.

Only a few counts were recorded for this clonotype. The J gene is TRBJ1-1, the V gene TRBV7-9; tentatively, D is TRBD1 (5 bases). This CDR3 has 16 residues. Trimming cost V 1 base and J 4 bases, with 16 bases left between them. Germline-derived CDR1 and CDR2 are SEHNR and FQNEAQ (reference sequence). In nucleotides, the CDR3 is TGTGCCAGCAGCTTAGGGCAGGGCAGTGGAATCACTGAAGCTTTCTTT. Protein sequence: CASSLGQGSGITEAFF.

This clonotype was counted at least ten times. V usage is TRBV3-1 and J usage is TRBJ1-5; D is unclear. CDR3 length: 17 residues. CDR1 is LGHDT and CDR2 is YNNKEL in the germline V gene (reference sequence). The V gene lost 0 bases and the J gene lost 3 bases, with 15 bases spanning the gap. The CDR3: CASSQEWKGMDNQPQHF. The CDR3 DNA is TGTGCCAGCAGCCAAGAATGGAAGGGAATGGACAATCAGCCCCAGCATTTT. The complete variable domain, with remaining parts taken from reference TRBV3-1 and TRBJ1-5, reads DTAVSQTPKYLVTQMGNDKSIKCEQNLGHDTMYWYKQDSKKFLKIMFSYNNKELIINETVPNRFSPKSPDKAHLNLHINSLELGDSAVYFCASSQEWKGMDNQPQHFGDGTRLSIL.

This clonotype showed up many times. J is TRBJ2-1 and V is TRBV2; 10 positions agree with TRBD2. Germline V lookup: CDR1 SNHLY, CDR2 FYNNEI. The J segment lost 9 bases and the V segment lost 3 bases, leaving 8 bases of the junction unmatched. The length of the CDR3 is 15 residues. The CDR3 loop reads CASSDPAGGPSEQFF. DNA for the CDR3: TGTGCCAGCAGTGATCCAGCGGGGGGGCCAAGTGAGCAGTTCTTC.

This clonotype has a count of ten or more. V gene TRBV27 combines with J gene TRBJ1-6; no reliable D call. The germline V gene has CDR1 MNHEY and CDR2 SMNVEV (reference sequence). The CDR3 is 14 residues long. V shed 3 bases and J shed 7 bases, with 10 bases lying between them. The CDR3 nucleotides read TGTGCCAGCAGTTTGGAGACTCGGAATTCACCCCTCCACTTT. This encodes CASSLETRNSPLHF.

This clonotype came up a few times. This chain joins TRBV5-1 and TRBJ2-6, with TRBD1 matching over 8 bases. This CDR3 comprises 15 residues. Germline V gene sequence: CDR1 SGHRS, CDR2 YFSETQ. Trimming took 3 bases from V and 2 from J; bases not matched to a gene: 1. CDR3 sequence: CASSSTGAGANVLTF. CDR3 DNA sequence: TGCGCCAGCAGCTCGACAGGGGCTGGGGCCAACGTCCTGACTTTC.

This clonotype occurred many times. The chain is built from TRBV20-1 and TRBJ2-3; D may be TRBD1 (7 bases). V dropped 0 bases and J dropped 2 bases, with 18 bases sitting between them. Germline-derived CDR1 and CDR2 are DFQATT and SNEGSKA (reference sequence). The CDR3 contains 17 residues. CDR3 sequence: CSARDWGAGGYTDTQYF. The CDR3 coding sequence is TGCAGTGCTAGAGATTGGGGGGCAGGGGGTTACACAGATACGCAGTATTTT.

This clonotype came up many times. The rearrangement links TRBV20-1 to TRBJ1-1; D uncertain. CDR3 length equals 16 residues. Per germline, CDR1 DFQATT and CDR2 SNEGSKA (reference sequence). V was shortened by 0 bases and J by 3 bases, with 17 bases between the two germline ends. The CDR3 protein is CSARDRGRGRDTEAFF. CDR3 nucleotide sequence: TGCAGTGCTAGAGATCGGGGTCGGGGTCGGGACACTGAAGCTTTCTTT.

This clonotype was detected ten times or more. This chain uses TRBV3-1 with TRBJ1-2, with D hard to call. The CDR3 covers 16 residues. V lost 4 bases, J lost 1 base, and 16 bases lay in between. Germline CDR1 reads LGHDT; CDR2 reads YNNKEL (reference sequence). In DNA form, the CDR3 reads TGTGCCAGCAGCCCCATGACGGGGTACGGTAACTATGGCTACACCTTC. Its protein product is CASSPMTGYGNYGYTF.

This clonotype has at least ten counts. The rearrangement joins TRBV10-3 to TRBJ2-1; TRBD1 or TRBD2 may be the D gene (6 bases each). Deletions cut 4 bases from V and 8 bases from J, with 15 bases between. Germline V gene data show CDR1 as ENHRY and CDR2 as SYGVKD. The CDR3 is made up of 14 amino acids. The CDR3 loop is CAISGGATSHEQFF. The CDR3 DNA reads as TGTGCCATCAGTGGGGGGGCCACCTCCCATGAGCAGTTCTTC.

On this clonotype itself: A clone one base away is much larger, so this may be a read error. The V and J genes are TRBV18 and TRBJ2-2, with TRBD1 matching 7 bases. The germline gives CDR1 KGHSH, CDR2 LQKENI. This CDR3 region has 15 residues. The CDR3: CASSPPTQGPGERFF. The CDR3 nucleotides read TGTGCCAGCTCACCACCGACACAGGGGCCCGGGGAGCGGTTTTTT. Drawing the rest from reference TRBV18 and TRBJ2-2, the complete variable domain is NAGVMQNPRHLVRRRGQEARLRCSPMKGHSHVYWYRQLPEEGLKFMVYLQKENIIDESGMPKERFSAEFPKEGPSILRIQQVVRGDSAAYFCASSPPTQGPGERFFGEGSRLTVL.

This clonotype has ten or more counts. The genes are TRBV28 and TRBJ1-3, with D unclear. Germline CDR1 reads MDHEN; CDR2 reads SYDVKM. The CDR3 totals 16 residues. With 8 bases removed from V and 4 bases from J, the gap between germline ends came to 21 bases. The DNA of the CDR3 is TGTGCCAGCTACCGTGGCGGGAAGTTCTCCGGAAACACCATATATTTT. Translated: CASYRGGKFSGNTIYF.

This chain links TRBV18 with TRBJ2-7; possible D gene TRBD1, 5 bases. This CDR3 comprises 14 residues. Germline-derived CDR1 and CDR2 are KGHSH and LQKENI. Deletions cut 2 bases from V and 3 bases from J, with 11 bases between. CDR3 sequence: CASSPDRLRYEQYF. CDR3 DNA sequence: TGTGCCAGCTCACCAGACAGATTACGCTACGAGCAGTACTTC.

This clonotype came up many times. The chain carries TRBV7-8 and TRBJ2-1; D may be TRBD1 (5 bases). Per the germline V gene, CDR1 is SGHVS and CDR2 is FQNEAQ. CDR3 length: 16 residues. Trimming pared 5 bases from V and 0 bases from J, leaving 14 bases between. This CDR3 is CASSLGQMVSYNEQFF. Here the CDR3 DNA reads TGTGCCAGCAGCCTCGGACAAATGGTCTCCTACAATGAGCAGTTCTTC.

This chain links TRBV28 with TRBJ2-1, with D perhaps matching TRBD2 (6 bases). From germline, CDR1 is MDHEN and CDR2 SYDVKM. This CDR3 has 15 residues. V lost 7 bases and J lost 6, with 19 bases in between. Here the CDR3 reads CASIFARLGPNEQFF. CDR3 coding DNA: TGTGCCAGCATTTTTGCCCGACTAGGGCCCAATGAGCAGTTCTTC.

The chain uses TRBV5-1 and TRBJ2-5, with 8 bases lining up with TRBD1. The CDR3 runs to 15 residues. The V and J ends lost 0 bases and 4 bases, in that order; junction bases with no gene match: 5. From germline, CDR1 is SGHRS and CDR2 YFSETQ. The CDR3 bases are TGCGCCAGCAGCTTGGACAGGGGGGCCGGAGAGACCCAGTACTTC. Amino acids: CASSLDRGAGETQYF.

This clonotype has ten or more counts. The J gene is TRBJ2-7, the V gene TRBV7-2; D unclear. The CDR3 has 11 residues. Between the trimmed V and J ends, which lost 1 base and 7 bases, there was a span of 5 bases. From germline, CDR1 is SGHTA and CDR2 FQGNSA. The CDR3 sequence is CASSLVGEQYF. The CDR3 DNA sequence: TGTGCCAGCAGCTTAGTGGGGGAGCAGTACTTC.

This clonotype was seen repeatedly, ten times or more. The gene calls are TRBV10-2 and TRBJ2-1; D is undetermined. Trimming cost V 4 bases and J 13 bases, with 14 bases left between them. This CDR3 region has 12 residues. Germline-derived CDR1 and CDR2 are WSHSY and SAAADI. The CDR3: CASSAQLTAQFF. CDR3 DNA: TGCGCCAGCAGTGCACAACTGACGGCCCAGTTCTTC.

This clonotype has at least ten counts. The chain links TRBV20-1 to TRBJ2-3; tentative D call: TRBD2 (6 bases). Germline CDR1 and CDR2: DFQATT and SNEGSKA (reference sequence). The V end lost 7 bases, the J end lost 0 bases, and 14 bases lay between the germline ends. The CDR3 loop spans 14 amino acids. The CDR3 nucleotides are TGCAGTGGTAGCGGATCTAGGAGCACAGATACGCAGTATTTT. Translated: CSGSGSRSTDTQYF.

This clonotype came up many times. The gene calls are TRBV5-1 and TRBJ2-3; D is undetermined. Trimming removed 0 bases at V and 2 bases at J, with 7 bases between. Germline CDR1 is SGHRS and CDR2 is YFSETQ. This CDR3 comprises 14 residues. CDR3 sequence reads: CASSLVVDTDTQYF. The DNA of the CDR3 is TGCGCCAGCAGCTTGGTCGTGGACACAGATACGCAGTATTTT.

Ten or more counts support this clonotype. The J gene is TRBJ2-1, the V gene TRBV20-1, with D possibly TRBD2 on 7 matching bases. The CDR3 length is 16 residues. Trimming stripped 0 bases from V and 0 bases from J, with 12 bases between. Germline lookup yields CDR1 DFQATT and CDR2 SNEGSKA (reference sequence). The CDR3 spells CSARDPRGGSYNEQFF. In DNA form, the CDR3 reads TGCAGTGCTAGAGACCCTAGGGGGGGCTCCTACAATGAGCAGTTCTTC.

At least ten counts were recorded for this clonotype. V and J are TRBV6-1 and TRBJ1-1, with D hard to call. The germline V and J ends were trimmed by 4 bases and 3 bases, with 15 bases remaining between them. Germline assignment: CDR1 MNHNS and CDR2 SASEGT. CDR3 size: 15 residues. The CDR3 DNA sequence: TGTGCCAGCAGTGCGGTCGGCCCGGCAGACACTGAAGCTTTCTTT. It encodes CASSAVGPADTEAFF.

The table lists this clonotype with many counts. The V gene is TRBV27, the J gene TRBJ1-2, with D possibly matching TRBD1 (5 bases). The length of the CDR3 is 13 residues. The V end was cut by 8 bases, the J end by 8 bases, with 18 bases between. Germline loops: CDR1 MNHEY, CDR2 SMNVEV (reference sequence). Here the CDR3 reads CASSTRGGSGYTF. In DNA, the CDR3 is TGTGCCAGCTCAACCCGGGGGGGTTCAGGCTACACCTTC.